The rows below give T cell receptor beta chains drawn from one sample of a study of blood T cell repertoires in COVID-19. Sequencing used immunoSEQ multiplex PCR; TCRdb keeps in-frame clones, though not all of them. The repertoire includes 63,000 or so clones, around four fifths of them detected once, and approximately 39% sits in the top ten. Specimen: peripheral blood. The receptors stem from a human donor in a cohort sampled during active COVID-19. The CDR3 runs from the conserved cysteine through the conserved F or W. A D gene is named only where the DNA matches it firmly. Clone size is given for some rows only: seen once, a few or many times, or a class if the clone is expanded.

d_gene: -
j_gene: TRBJ2-5
abundance: -
v_gene: TRBV6-2/TRBV6-3
len: 12
CDR3aa: CASSYPLETQYF
CDR3nt: TGTGCCAGCAGTTACCCTCTCGAGACCCAGTACTTC

d_gene: -
j_gene: TRBJ2-2
abundance: -
v_gene: TRBV5-6
len: 16
CDR3aa: CASSRIGIWGAGELFF
CDR3nt: TGTGCCAGCAGCCGGATTGGGATATGGGGCGCCGGGGAGCTGTTTTTT

d_gene: -
j_gene: TRBJ2-1
abundance: -
v_gene: TRBV19
len: 13
CDR3aa: CASLPRGNNEQFF
CDR3nt: TGTGCCAGCCTCCCTCGGGGGAACAATGAGCAGTTCTTC

d_gene: TRBD2
j_gene: TRBJ2-5
abundance: -
v_gene: TRBV5-5
len: 16
CDR3aa: CASIKSSGGAGETQYF
CDR3nt: TGTGCCAGCATCAAATCTAGCGGGGGGGCCGGAGAGACCCAGTACTTC

d_gene: TRBD2
j_gene: TRBJ2-3
abundance: once
v_gene: TRBV7-9
len: 17
CDR3aa: CASSLEGLARTTDTQYF
CDR3nt: TGTGCCAGCAGCTTGGAGGGACTAGCGAGGACCACAGATACGCAGTATTTT

d_gene: -
j_gene: TRBJ2-2
abundance: -
v_gene: TRBV4-2
len: 14
CDR3aa: CASSPHTNTGELFF
CDR3nt: TGTGCCAGCAGCCCGCACACGAACACCGGGGAGCTGTTTTTT

d_gene: -
j_gene: TRBJ1-2
abundance: -
v_gene: TRBV18
len: 15
CDR3aa: CASSPEAVSGYGYTF
CDR3nt: TGTGCCAGCTCACCAGAGGCTGTCTCAGGGTATGGCTACACCTTC

d_gene: TRBD2
j_gene: TRBJ2-7
abundance: -
v_gene: TRBV14
len: 15
CDR3aa: CASSQVSSGTYEQYF
CDR3nt: TGTGCCAGCAGCCAAGTGTCTAGCGGAACCTACGAGCAGTACTTC

d_gene: TRBD1
j_gene: TRBJ2-1
abundance: -
v_gene: TRBV6-4
len: 19
CDR3aa: CASAWPGTGTNGSYNEQFF
CDR3nt: TGTGCCAGCGCTTGGCCCGGGACAGGGACAAATGGCTCCTACAATGAGCAGTTCTTC

d_gene: -
j_gene: TRBJ1-1
abundance: -
v_gene: TRBV27
len: 15
CDR3aa: CASSVVGLRNTEAFF
CDR3nt: TGTGCCAGCAGCGTGGTGGGACTCAGGAACACTGAAGCTTTCTTT

d_gene: TRBD1
j_gene: TRBJ1-6
abundance: -
v_gene: TRBV3-1/TRBV3-2
len: 15
CDR3aa: CASSLGGTGVSPLHF
CDR3nt: TGTGCCAGCAGCCTAGGGGGGACAGGGGTCTCACCCCTCCACTTT

d_gene: TRBD1
j_gene: TRBJ2-7
abundance: few
v_gene: TRBV18
len: 16
CDR3aa: CASSPSTGGAKYEQYF
CDR3nt: TGTGCCAGCTCACCAAGTACAGGGGGCGCAAAATACGAGCAGTACTTC

d_gene: TRBD2
j_gene: TRBJ2-5
abundance: -
v_gene: TRBV2
len: 15
CDR3aa: CASSYRRGRQETQYF
CDR3nt: TGTGCCAGCAGCTATAGGCGGGGGAGACAAGAGACCCAGTACTTC

d_gene: TRBD1
j_gene: TRBJ1-2
abundance: -
v_gene: TRBV5-1
len: 15
CDR3aa: CASSLAGGGNYGYTF
CDR3nt: TGCGCCAGCAGCTTGGCTGGAGGGGGCAACTATGGCTACACCTTC

d_gene: -
j_gene: TRBJ2-2
abundance: -
v_gene: TRBV29-1
len: 12
CDR3aa: CSGARWAGELFF
CDR3nt: TGCAGCGGGGCCCGATGGGCCGGGGAGCTGTTTTTT

d_gene: -
j_gene: TRBJ2-3
abundance: -
v_gene: TRBV11-3
len: 13
CDR3aa: CASSLMTLDTQYF
CDR3nt: TGTGCCAGCAGCCTAATGACATTGGATACGCAGTATTTT

d_gene: -
j_gene: TRBJ1-1
abundance: once
v_gene: TRBV6-4
len: 13
CDR3aa: CASSDQTGASPIF
CDR3nt: TGTGCCAGCAGTGACCAGACAGGCGCGAGCCCCATTTTT

d_gene: TRBD2
j_gene: TRBJ2-5
abundance: -
v_gene: TRBV2
len: 17
CDR3aa: CASSLPGGPGRQETQYF
CDR3nt: TGTGCCAGCAGTCTTCCGGGGGGGCCAGGGCGCCAAGAGACCCAGTACTTC

d_gene: TRBD2
j_gene: TRBJ2-7
abundance: -
v_gene: TRBV19
len: 17
CDR3aa: CASSSGGALRGGYEQYF
CDR3nt: TGTGCCAGTAGTAGCGGGGGGGCCTTGAGAGGAGGCTACGAGCAGTACTTC

d_gene: TRBD1
j_gene: TRBJ2-4
abundance: -
v_gene: TRBV5-5
len: 17
CDR3aa: CASSLSGSGGGENIQYF
CDR3nt: TGTGCCAGCAGCTTGTCGGGCTCAGGGGGCGGGGAAAACATTCAGTACTTC

d_gene: -
j_gene: TRBJ1-4
abundance: -
v_gene: TRBV28
len: 18
CDR3aa: CASTPGTTSIATNEKLFF
CDR3nt: TGTGCCAGCACCCCCGGGACAACTTCGATTGCAACTAATGAAAAACTGTTTTTT

d_gene: TRBD2
j_gene: TRBJ2-5
abundance: -
v_gene: TRBV7-2
len: 15
CDR3aa: CASSLASGGKETQYF
CDR3nt: TGTGCCAGCAGCTTAGCTAGCGGGGGGAAAGAGACCCAGTACTTC

d_gene: -
j_gene: TRBJ2-3
abundance: -
v_gene: TRBV30
len: 15
CDR3aa: CAWNKAGRKADTQYF
CDR3nt: TGTGCCTGGAACAAAGCGGGCCGGAAGGCAGATACGCAGTATTTT

d_gene: TRBD1
j_gene: TRBJ2-7
abundance: -
v_gene: TRBV5-6
len: 15
CDR3aa: CASSAGQGGSYEQYF
CDR3nt: TGTGCCAGCAGCGCGGGACAGGGGGGATCCTACGAGCAGTACTTC

d_gene: -
j_gene: TRBJ2-7
abundance: -
v_gene: TRBV11-2
len: 14
CDR3aa: CASSLAGIGYEQYF
CDR3nt: TGTGCCAGCAGCTTAGCGGGGATCGGCTACGAGCAGTACTTC

d_gene: -
j_gene: TRBJ2-5
abundance: -
v_gene: TRBV7-2
len: 16
CDR3aa: CASSSNLVGPQETQYF
CDR3nt: TGTGCCAGCAGCTCCAATCTAGTGGGGCCCCAAGAGACCCAGTACTTC

d_gene: TRBD1
j_gene: TRBJ1-2
abundance: -
v_gene: TRBV25-1
len: 14
CDR3aa: CASSEWTGDNGYTF
CDR3nt: TGTGCCAGCAGTGAATGGACAGGGGATAATGGCTACACCTTC

d_gene: TRBD1
j_gene: TRBJ1-3
abundance: -
v_gene: TRBV5-4
len: 14
CDR3aa: CASSDRRSGNTIYF
CDR3nt: TGTGCCAGCTCGGACAGGCGCTCTGGAAACACCATATATTTT

d_gene: TRBD2
j_gene: TRBJ2-1
abundance: -
v_gene: TRBV12-5
len: 17
CDR3aa: CASGLVVQRGDHNEQFF
CDR3nt: TGTGCTAGTGGTTTGGTGGTACAGCGGGGGGACCACAATGAGCAGTTCTTC

d_gene: -
j_gene: TRBJ1-2
abundance: -
v_gene: TRBV4-3
len: 13
CDR3aa: CASSQVQGGGYTF
CDR3nt: TGCGCCAGCAGCCAAGTACAGGGTGGAGGCTACACCTTC

d_gene: TRBD1
j_gene: TRBJ2-1
abundance: -
v_gene: TRBV5-6
len: 15
CDR3aa: CASSRDRVSYNEQFF
CDR3nt: TGTGCCAGCAGCCGAGACAGGGTCTCCTACAATGAGCAGTTCTTC

d_gene: TRBD1
j_gene: TRBJ1-4
abundance: -
v_gene: TRBV19
len: 16
CDR3aa: CASSGQGLLINEKLFF
CDR3nt: TGTGCCAGCAGCGGACAGGGACTCTTAATAAATGAAAAACTGTTTTTT

d_gene: TRBD2
j_gene: TRBJ2-5
abundance: -
v_gene: TRBV30
len: 16
CDR3aa: CAWGSGLAGGRVTQYF
CDR3nt: TGTGCCTGGGGCTCGGGACTAGCGGGGGGGCGTGTGACCCAGTACTTC

d_gene: TRBD1
j_gene: TRBJ2-7
abundance: -
v_gene: TRBV5-1
len: 14
CDR3aa: CASSPRDRGYEQYF
CDR3nt: TGCGCCAGCAGTCCCCGGGACAGAGGCTACGAGCAGTACTTC

d_gene: -
j_gene: TRBJ2-3
abundance: -
v_gene: TRBV19
len: 15
CDR3aa: CASSTGAGLTDTQYF
CDR3nt: TGTGCCAGTAGTACCGGGGCGGGGTTAACAGATACGCAGTATTTT

d_gene: TRBD1
j_gene: TRBJ2-7
abundance: -
v_gene: TRBV4-1
len: 16
CDR3aa: CASSQGQFSSPYEQYF
CDR3nt: TGCGCCAGCAGCCAGGGACAGTTCAGCAGCCCCTACGAGCAGTACTTC

d_gene: TRBD1
j_gene: TRBJ2-5
abundance: once
v_gene: TRBV5-1
len: 14
CDR3aa: CASSLQGAWETQYF
CDR3nt: TGCGCCAGCAGCTTACAGGGGGCTTGGGAGACCCAGTACTTC

d_gene: TRBD1
j_gene: TRBJ2-7
abundance: -
v_gene: TRBV4-3
len: 15
CDR3aa: CASSQDRDSTYEQYF
CDR3nt: TGCGCCAGCAGCCAAGACCGGGACAGTACCTACGAGCAGTACTTC

d_gene: -
j_gene: TRBJ2-5
abundance: -
v_gene: TRBV6-6
len: 14
CDR3aa: CASSYRLERETQYF
CDR3nt: TGTGCCAGCAGTTACCGATTGGAGCGAGAGACCCAGTACTTC

d_gene: TRBD1
j_gene: TRBJ1-4
abundance: -
v_gene: TRBV3-1/TRBV3-2
len: 18
CDR3aa: CASSPPRGQAATNEKLFF
CDR3nt: TGTGCCAGCAGCCCACCCCGGGGACAGGCCGCAACTAATGAAAAACTGTTTTTT

d_gene: TRBD2
j_gene: TRBJ2-2
abundance: -
v_gene: TRBV30
len: 15
CDR3aa: CAWSERGIPTGELFF
CDR3nt: TGTGCCTGGAGTGAGCGGGGGATCCCCACCGGGGAGCTGTTTTTT

d_gene: TRBD1
j_gene: TRBJ1-6
abundance: -
v_gene: TRBV7-9
len: 14
CDR3aa: CASSLAAGGSPLHF
CDR3nt: TGTGCCAGCAGCTTAGCGGCAGGGGGATCCCCCCTCCACTTT

d_gene: TRBD2
j_gene: TRBJ2-5
abundance: -
v_gene: TRBV7-2
len: 14
CDR3aa: CASSLTGGGETQYF
CDR3nt: TGTGCCAGCAGCCTAACGGGAGGGGGAGAGACCCAGTACTTC

d_gene: TRBD2
j_gene: TRBJ2-3
abundance: few
v_gene: TRBV7-8
len: 19
CDR3aa: CASSPEGLAGTASTDTQYF
CDR3nt: TGTGCCAGCAGCCCAGAGGGACTAGCGGGGACCGCTAGCACAGATACGCAGTATTTT

d_gene: -
j_gene: TRBJ1-2
abundance: -
v_gene: TRBV29-1
len: 14
CDR3aa: CTSSRQTVNYGYTF
CDR3nt: TGCACCTCGTCTCGACAAACCGTCAACTATGGCTACACCTTC

d_gene: -
j_gene: TRBJ2-7
abundance: once
v_gene: TRBV6-6
len: 11
CDR3aa: CASAQTGEQYF
CDR3nt: TGTGCCAGCGCCCAGACCGGGGAGCAGTACTTC

d_gene: -
j_gene: TRBJ1-3
abundance: -
v_gene: TRBV30
len: 13
CDR3aa: CAWSRTQGNTIYF
CDR3nt: TGTGCCTGGAGTAGGACTCAAGGAAACACCATATATTTT

d_gene: -
j_gene: TRBJ2-7
abundance: -
v_gene: TRBV6-2/TRBV6-3
len: 13
CDR3aa: CASSYTFRDEQYF
CDR3nt: TGTGCCAGCAGTTACACTTTCAGGGACGAGCAGTACTTC

d_gene: -
j_gene: TRBJ1-6
abundance: -
v_gene: TRBV5-1
len: 16
CDR3aa: CASGFRQSSYNSPLHF
CDR3nt: TGCGCCAGCGGATTTAGACAGTCCTCCTATAATTCACCCCTCCACTTT